This T cell receptor beta chain originates from a study of T-cell reconstitution after alpha-beta-depleted transplantation in children. The sample holds a few counts of this clonotype. Mismatch with germline at one junction end may stem from a read error. Germline V gene lookup returns CDR1 WSHSY and CDR2 SAAADI. This CDR3 spans 13 amino acids. Unique molecular identifiers were incorporated when the TCRbeta library was constructed. TCRdb reprocessed the PCR reads with MiXCR, giving one entry per CDR3 protein. The table records about 230,000 distinct CDR3 sequences, around 13% of them present only once.

The V gene is TRBV10-2, the J gene TRBJ2-6, with D possibly TRBD1 on 5 matching bases. The input for sequencing was PBMCs from the stem cell graft donor, taken from the stem cell graft. The sequence was collected from a human donor who donated a stem cell graft to a child with acute lymphoblastic leukemia. CDR3 DNA: TGCGCCAGCGGGTATTCTGGGGCCAACGGCCTGACTTTC. Translating gives CASGYSGANGLTF.